This T cell receptor (beta chain) was captured in a study of T cell repertoires in cytomegalovirus infection. Study information: HLA-C-restricted CMV epitopes, recently identified, and well-studied HLA-B-restricted ones were used by the study. CMV infection and matching HLA type were both indicated by public TCR beta signatures.

A remark on this clonotype: What it recognizes is unknown.

Trimming removed 5 bases from V and 3 bases from J, with 17 bases in between. Germline lookup yields CDR1 SGHTA and CDR2 FQGNSA. The CDR3 is 15 amino acids. General observations from the study: There were carriers of CMV plus the relevant HLA, and cumulative public TCR beta family frequency identified them.

TCRdb reanalysed the reads using MiXCR and keeps one entry per CDR3 protein. The sample lists about 700,000 distinct CDR3 sequences, roughly 30% occurring once. Sequencing used cultured PBMCs, obtained from culture after CMV antigen stimulation. This chain joins TRBV7-2 and TRBJ2-7; possibly TRBD2 for D (6 bases). This clonotype originated in a human donor in good health (CMV status not recorded). Some clones in this sample may be carry-over from other donors' samples. This CDR3 is CASSLEGLGIYEQYF. The CDR3 DNA is TGTGCCAGCAGCCTCGAGGGACTGGGAATCTACGAGCAGTACTTC.